These T cell receptor beta chains were read from a single sample in a study of cytomegalovirus exposure and HLA in healthy donors. Assay: immunoSEQ multiplex PCR; the TCRdb copy retains only in-frame clones and omits some. Of around 61,000 clones listed, roughly 80% are singletons. Sequenced: PBMCs. These TCRs come from a man aged 40-55 years in good health and CMV-seronegative. Each CDR3 is given with its conserved first and last residue. D genes are given only for firm matches. Rows may omit the clone size; those that give it use once, few, many or a size class.

j_call clone_size v_call d_call cdr3_aa cdr3_nt
TRBJ1-4 - TRBV6-1 - CASRRDEKLFF TGTGCCAGCAGGAGGGATGAAAAACTGTTTTTT
TRBJ2-4 - TRBV4-3 TRBD1 CASSQDRQGQGSTGSAKNIQYF TGCGCCAGCAGCCAAGATAGACAAGGACAGGGGTCTACCGGCTCGGCCAAAAACATTCAGTACTTC
TRBJ1-4 - TRBV4-2 - CASSRGPGGKLKELTNEKLFF TGTGCCAGCAGCCGGGGTCCGGGGGGGAAGCTTAAAGAGTTAACTAATGAAAAACTGTTTTTT
TRBJ1-5 - TRBV28 TRBD1 CASRFGQGGNQPQHF TGTGCCAGCAGATTCGGACAGGGAGGCAATCAGCCCCAGCATTTT
TRBJ2-2 once TRBV4-3 TRBD2 CASSRDWGGGLGELFF TGCGCCAGCAGCCGAGATTGGGGGGGAGGCTTAGGGGAGCTGTTTTTT
TRBJ2-3 - TRBV30 TRBD1 CAWRSGQATDTQYF TGTGCCTGGAGGTCGGGACAGGCCACAGATACGCAGTATTTT
TRBJ2-4 - TRBV5-1 TRBD1 CASSFLDRGSKNIQYF TGCGCCAGCAGCTTTTTGGACAGGGGTTCCAAAAACATTCAGTACTTC
TRBJ2-1 few TRBV5-4 - CASSLHGGNEQFF TGTGCCAGCAGCTTGCATGGGGGGAATGAGCAGTTCTTC
TRBJ2-3 - TRBV5-1 - CASSREILSGTDTQYF TGCGCCAGCAGCCGAGAGATTCTTTCGGGGACAGATACGCAGTATTTT
TRBJ2-2 - TRBV28 - CASSLKRVSGGELFF TGTGCCAGCAGTTTGAAGAGGGTATCAGGCGGGGAGCTGTTTTTT
TRBJ1-2 once TRBV9 - CASSTGLGNYGYTF TGTGCCAGCAGCACAGGGCTCGGAAACTATGGCTACACCTTC
TRBJ1-2 - TRBV5-6 TRBD1 CASRHGQGYGYTF TGTGCCAGCAGACATGGACAGGGCTATGGCTACACCTTC
TRBJ1-1 - TRBV20-1 - CSAYRATEAFF TGCAGTGCTTACAGGGCCACTGAAGCTTTCTTT
TRBJ1-5 few TRBV28 - CASSFEGGQPQHF TGTGCCAGCAGTTTCGAAGGGGGTCAGCCCCAGCATTTT
TRBJ1-1 - TRBV9 - CASSGRARMTEAFF TGTGCCAGCAGCGGCAGGGCGCGAATGACTGAAGCTTTCTTT
TRBJ1-2 few TRBV5-6 TRBD1 CASSTGQGWNGYTF TGTGCCAGCAGCACCGGACAGGGGTGGAATGGCTACACCTTC
TRBJ2-5 - TRBV7-2 - CASTPEVGGQETQYF TGTGCCAGCACCCCCGAGGTAGGGGGACAAGAGACCCAGTACTTC
TRBJ1-1 few TRBV4-1 TRBD1 CASSQVQGAVAFF TGCGCCAGCAGCCAAGTGCAGGGGGCGGTAGCTTTCTTT
TRBJ1-5 - TRBV2 - CASSDKSRVNQPQHF TGTGCCAGCAGTGATAAGTCCAGGGTCAACCAGCCCCAGCATTTT
TRBJ1-4 - TRBV27 - CASSLGRAGPNEKLFF TGTGCCAGCAGTTTAGGCAGGGCGGGACCCAATGAAAAACTGTTTTTT
TRBJ2-2 - TRBV29-1 - CSVGRGAPNTGELFF TGCAGCGTTGGTCGGGGGGCACCGAACACCGGGGAGCTGTTTTTT
TRBJ1-2 - TRBV7-9 - CASSRGVGTIYGYTF TGTGCCAGCAGCCGGGGGGTTGGGACCATCTATGGCTACACCTTC
TRBJ2-1 - TRBV9 TRBD2 CASSVVGLAGGPYEQFF TGTGCCAGCAGCGTAGTAGGACTAGCGGGGGGGCCGTATGAGCAGTTCTTC
TRBJ1-3 - TRBV5-1 TRBD1 CASSDTGVRGNTIYF TGCGCCAGCAGCGATACAGGGGTTCGTGGAAACACCATATATTTT
TRBJ1-2 - TRBV25-1 - CASSDRLYDGYTF TGTGCCAGCAGTGACAGGTTGTATGATGGCTACACCTTC
TRBJ1-3 - TRBV30 TRBD1 CAWSSGQLGGNTIYF TGTGCCTGGAGCTCGGGACAGCTGGGGGGAAACACCATATATTTT
TRBJ1-1 - TRBV5-8 - CASSLGEGTLRTEAFF TGTGCCAGCAGCCTGGGGGAGGGAACCCTTCGGACTGAAGCTTTCTTT
TRBJ2-4 - TRBV14 - CASSPDTGRNIQYF TGTGCCAGCAGCCCGGATACAGGGAGAAACATTCAGTACTTC
TRBJ2-5 - TRBV2 TRBD2 CASRAGLAGVETQYF TGTGCCAGCAGGGCGGGTCTAGCGGGGGTTGAGACCCAGTACTTC
TRBJ1-6 - TRBV1 - CTGGGDNSPLHF TGCACCGGGGGGGGCGATAATTCACCCCTCCACTTT
TRBJ1-1 - TRBV19 - CASSRGILNTEAFF TGTGCCAGTAGTAGAGGGATTCTGAACACTGAAGCTTTCTTT
TRBJ2-7 once TRBV11-2 - CASSLVRVGPGEQYF TGTGCCAGCAGCTTAGTGAGGGTCGGCCCCGGCGAGCAGTACTTC
TRBJ2-5 - TRBV7-2 - CASSAGRMKLETQYF TGTGCCAGCAGCGCGGGACGGATGAAGTTAGAGACCCAGTACTTC
TRBJ1-2 - TRBV5-1 - CASSLGAPPYGYTF TGCGCCAGCAGCTTGGGGGCGCCACCTTATGGCTACACCTTC
TRBJ2-3 - TRBV14 - CASSQIQGGGLADTQYF TGTGCCAGCAGCCAAATCCAGGGGGGTGGATTGGCAGATACGCAGTATTTT
TRBJ2-5 - TRBV6-1 TRBD1 CASSELGTGKETQYF TGTGCCAGCAGTGAACTCGGGACAGGGAAGGAGACCCAGTACTTC
TRBJ2-1 - TRBV11-2 TRBD2 CASSPGLPLQFF TGTGCCAGCAGCCCGGGACTACCTCTTCAGTTCTTC
TRBJ1-3 - TRBV7-2 TRBD1 CASSLVGQGSGNTIYF TGTGCCAGCAGCTTAGTGGGACAGGGGTCTGGAAACACCATATATTTT
TRBJ1-1 - TRBV5-4 - CASSPPRNSMNTEAFF TGTGCCAGCAGCCCACCACGTAACAGTATGAACACTGAAGCTTTCTTT
TRBJ2-5 - TRBV7-2 - CASSLLGGPQETQYF TGTGCCAGCAGCTTACTCGGGGGGCCTCAAGAGACCCAGTACTTC
TRBJ2-1 - TRBV5-1 TRBD2 CASSLEASGSSYNEQFF TGCGCCAGCAGCTTGGAGGCTAGCGGATCCTCCTACAATGAGCAGTTCTTC
TRBJ1-1 few TRBV6-5 - CASTKAGSVNTEAFF TGTGCCAGCACCAAAGCAGGGTCGGTGAACACTGAAGCTTTCTTT
TRBJ1-2 once TRBV6-5 TRBD1 CASRDYRGYGYTF TGTGCCAGCAGGGACTACAGGGGCTATGGCTACACCTTC
TRBJ1-4 - TRBV6-6 - CASSYFSPNKEKLFF TGTGCCAGCAGTTACTTCAGTCCCAACAAAGAAAAACTGTTTTTT
TRBJ2-1 - TRBV5-4 TRBD2 CASSLEARGGWGDEQFF TGTGCCAGCAGCTTGGAGGCGCGGGGGGGCTGGGGCGATGAGCAGTTCTTC
TRBJ1-6 - TRBV11-3 TRBD1 CASSTRLTGANSPLHF TGTGCCAGCAGCACCAGACTGACAGGGGCCAATTCACCCCTCCACTTT
TRBJ2-5 - TRBV7-2 TRBD2 CASSSTSGGASETQYF TGTGCCAGCAGCTCAACTAGCGGGGGGGCCTCGGAGACCCAGTACTTC
TRBJ2-7 - TRBV2 - CASGGQSYEQYF TGTGCCAGCGGTGGGCAGTCCTACGAGCAGTACTTC
TRBJ2-6 - TRBV11-2 TRBD1 CASSPGQLSGANVLTF TGTGCCAGCAGCCCGGGACAGCTCTCTGGGGCCAACGTCCTGACTTTC
TRBJ1-1 few TRBV2 - CASFKEAINTEAFF TGTGCCAGCTTTAAGGAGGCGATTAACACTGAAGCTTTCTTT